A single sample gave rise to the 27 T cell receptor beta chains below, sequenced in a study of CD4 T cells in relation to SARS-CoV-2 and coronaviruses. The antigens of these receptors remain unknown. Profiling relied on immunoSEQ multiplex PCR, and the TCRdb table lists in-frame clones only, not all of them. The sample holds 35,000 to 45,000 clones, approximately 80% seen once. Sequences were obtained from naive CD4+ T cells from PBMCs, cultured in vitro. Subset here: naive CD4+ T cells isolated by negative enrichment. The receptors come from an adult with COVID-19.

This chain connects TRBV9 to TRBJ2-5; D is unclear. The V end lost 0 bases, the J end lost 1 base, and 7 bases lay between the germline ends. Per germline, CDR1 SGDLS and CDR2 YYNGEE. The CDR3 covers 14 residues. CDR3 nucleotide sequence: TGTGCCAGCAGCGTAGGAGGCAGCCAAGAGACCCAGTACTTC. Its protein is CASSVGGSQETQYF.

The CDR3 region is CASSSGLYNEQFF. The CDR3 coding sequence is TGTGCCAGCAGTTCCGGACTCTACAATGAGCAGTTCTTC. The chain recombines TRBV28 with TRBJ2-1; possibly TRBD2 for D (5 bases). Germline CDR1 MDHEN, CDR2 SYDVKM. CDR3 length: 13 residues. The V end lost 4 bases, the J end lost 3 bases, and 7 bases lay between the germline ends.

The chain couples TRBV13 to TRBJ1-6; unclear D gene. The V end was cut by 0 bases, the J end by 9 bases, with 18 bases between. Germline lookup yields CDR1 PRHDT and CDR2 FYEKMQ (reference sequence). This CDR3 region has 17 residues. The CDR3 sequence: CASSLGAGLIVSSPLHF. CDR3 sequence (DNA): TGTGCCAGCAGCTTAGGCGCAGGCCTTATCGTTAGTTCACCCCTCCACTTT.

J is TRBJ1-1 and V is TRBV4-2; tentatively, D is TRBD1 (5 bases). CDR3 length: 16 residues. The V gene's germline CDR1 is LGHNA and CDR2 YNFKEQ. V lost 1 base, J lost 2 bases, and 14 bases lay in between. The CDR3 loop reads CASSQVEGLGNTEAFF. For the CDR3, the DNA is TGTGCCAGCAGCCAAGTTGAGGGACTAGGAAACACTGAAGCTTTCTTT.

The CDR3: CSVVSNEKLFF. The CDR3, as DNA: TGCAGCGTTGTGAGCAATGAAAAACTGTTTTTT. This sequence joins TRBV29-1 and TRBJ1-4, with D hard to call. CDR1 SQVTM and CDR2 ANQGSEA come from the germline V gene. There are 11 residues in the CDR3. V was pared by 4 bases and J by 5 bases, with 5 bases between.

The chain has TRBV7-2 and TRBJ2-5; 7 bases are a match to TRBD2. The CDR3 runs to 14 residues. The germline CDR1 and CDR2 sequences are SGHTA and FQGNSA. J was trimmed by 5 bases and V by 1 base; bases with no gene match: 4. The CDR3 spells CASSLGGRAETQYF. In DNA form, the CDR3 reads TGTGCCAGCAGCTTAGGAGGGAGGGCGGAGACCCAGTACTTC.

J is TRBJ2-2 and V is TRBV2; D not certain. This CDR3 has 15 amino acids. V was clipped by 6 bases and J by 2 bases, with 13 bases between them. Germline V gene data show CDR1 as SNHLY and CDR2 as FYNNEI. CDR3 DNA sequence: TGTGCCAGCAGCCCAACCCTGTATAACACCGGGGAGCTGTTTTTT. Translation: CASSPTLYNTGELFF.

The J gene is TRBJ1-2, the V gene TRBV18, with 8 bases aligning to TRBD1. The V segment lost 2 bases and the J segment 8 bases; nucleotides outside the gene matches: 10. The CDR3 spans 15 residues. Germline V CDR1 and CDR2: KGHSH, LQKENI. CDR3 in DNA: TGTGCCAGCTCACCATCGACGGGACAGGTTGGCGGCTACACCTTC. This encodes CASSPSTGQVGGYTF.

The genes are TRBV27 and TRBJ2-1; 8 bases fit TRBD1. CDR1 and CDR2 (germline): MNHEY, SMNVEV (reference sequence). The CDR3 spans 17 residues. After removal of 3 bases from V and 5 bases from J, the junction contained 12 bases not matched to a gene. CDR3 protein: CASSLGPRWTGNNEQFF. The CDR3 DNA reads TGTGCCAGCAGTTTGGGACCGAGGTGGACAGGGAACAATGAGCAGTTCTTC.

The gene calls are TRBV2 and TRBJ2-4; 12 bases are a match to TRBD2. The CDR3 consists of 14 residues. Germline V lookup: CDR1 SNHLY, CDR2 FYNNEI. The ends lost 6 bases at V and 8 bases at J; junction bases unmatched: 5. The CDR3 protein is CASRGLAGLYIQYF. CDR3 sequence (DNA): TGTGCCAGCAGAGGACTAGCGGGATTGTACATTCAGTACTTC.

The gene calls are TRBV7-2 and TRBJ2-7; D is undetermined. The CDR3 covers 13 residues. Germline V lookup: CDR1 SGHTA, CDR2 FQGNSA. V lost 1 base and J 3 bases, leaving 7 bases between the germline ends. The CDR3: CASSLGRSYEQYF. The DNA for the CDR3 is TGTGCCAGCAGCTTAGGGCGGAGCTACGAGCAGTACTTC.

The chain links TRBV5-6 to TRBJ2-1, with 10 positions matching TRBD2. After removal of 2 bases from V and 9 bases from J, the junction contained 5 bases not matched to a gene. CDR3 size: 14 residues. Germline V gene data show CDR1 as SGHDT and CDR2 as YYEEEE. The CDR3 region has the DNA TGTGCCAGCAGCTTAGGACTAGCGGCAAGTGAGCAGTTCTTC. It encodes CASSLGLAASEQFF.

This clone was observed a handful of times. The chain has TRBV7-9 and TRBJ2-2; 9 bases agree with TRBD1. J gave up 6 bases and V 1 base, and 9 bases lay outside the gene matches. This CDR3 has 17 amino acids. The germline gives CDR1 SEHNR, CDR2 FQNEAQ (reference sequence). Here the CDR3 DNA reads TGTGCCAGCAGCTTAGGACCGGACAGGGGTGTAGCCGGGGAGCTGTTTTTT. Translating it yields CASSLGPDRGVAGELFF.

The chain employs TRBV7-9 and TRBJ2-7; TRBD2 matches at 10 bases. Germline V gives CDR1 SEHNR, CDR2 FQNEAQ (reference sequence). V shed 0 bases, J shed 3 bases, and the junction held 8 bases outside the gene matches. This CDR3 spans 17 amino acids. DNA for the CDR3: TGTGCCAGCAGCTTAGCTGTCGCTAGCGGGGGTGACTACGAGCAGTACTTC. Translating gives CASSLAVASGGDYEQYF.

This chain links TRBV19 with TRBJ2-2, with 9 nucleotides matching TRBD2. The V gene end was trimmed by 3 bases and the J gene end by 4 bases; junction bases not matched to a gene: 6. The CDR3 loop spans 16 amino acids. Germline lookup yields CDR1 LNHDA and CDR2 SQIVND (reference sequence). The CDR3 loop reads CASSIMAGGPTGELFF. The CDR3 DNA reads as TGTGCCAGTAGTATTATGGCGGGAGGGCCCACCGGGGAGCTGTTTTTT.

In its sample, this clone was seen once. The J gene is TRBJ2-3, the V gene TRBV7-9, with a weak D call TRBD2 (5 bases). The CDR3 is made up of 14 amino acids. Germline CDR1 SEHNR, CDR2 FQNEAQ (reference sequence). The ends were cut back, 1 base at V and 4 bases at J, with 9 bases in the middle. CDR3 protein: CASSLGEFADTQYF. The CDR3 DNA is TGTGCCAGCAGCTTAGGGGAGTTCGCAGATACGCAGTATTTT.

This clone has only one observation. The CDR3 DNA reads as TGTGCCAGCAGTTCAGCTGAAGTTTCACCCCTCCACTTT. Encoded protein: CASSSAEVSPLHF. This chain uses TRBV27 with TRBJ1-6; D is undetermined. In germline, CDR1 is MNHEY, CDR2 SMNVEV (reference sequence). This CDR3 contains 13 residues. V was clipped by 4 bases and J by 9 bases, with 10 bases between them.

This chain uses TRBV28 with TRBJ2-5; 8 nucleotides agree with TRBD1. Germline lookup yields CDR1 MDHEN and CDR2 SYDVKM. This CDR3 has 17 amino acids. V lost 2 bases and J lost 5; bases outside the gene matches: 13. For the CDR3, the DNA is TGTGCCAGCAGTTTAAGGTTCAGGGGGCGGATGGTGGAGACCCAGTACTTC. It yields the protein CASSLRFRGRMVETQYF. The full variable domain, its missing parts supplied by reference TRBV28 and TRBJ2-5, is DVKVTQSSRYLVKRTGEKVFLECVQDMDHENMFWYRQDPGLGLRLIYFSYDVKMKEKGDIPEGYSVSREKKERFSLILESASTNQTSMYLCASSLRFRGRMVETQYFGPGTRLLVL.

V is TRBV19 and J is TRBJ2-7; 11 bases fit TRBD2. CDR1 and CDR2 from the germline V gene are LNHDA and SQIVND (reference sequence). This CDR3 is 14 amino acids long. The ends lost 4 bases at V and 2 bases at J; junction bases unmatched: 1. CDR3 residues: CASSTSGGTYEQYF. The CDR3 DNA sequence: TGTGCCAGTAGTACTAGCGGGGGGACCTACGAGCAGTACTTC.

The chain recombines TRBV5-1 with TRBJ2-1, with 8 bases matching TRBD2. Germline assignment: CDR1 SGHRS and CDR2 YFSETQ. V shed 5 bases, J shed 5 bases, and the junction held 6 bases outside the gene matches. The CDR3 runs 14 residues. DNA for the CDR3: TGCGCCAGCAGATACCGGGAGGGACACAATGAGCAGTTCTTC. This gives the protein CASRYREGHNEQFF.

J is TRBJ1-5 and V is TRBV28; no clear D gene. V was clipped by 3 bases and J by 5 bases, with 11 bases between them. There are 14 residues in the CDR3. Germline V gene lookup returns CDR1 MDHEN and CDR2 SYDVKM. DNA of the CDR3: TGTGCCAGCAGTTTCCCAGAGTCCTATCAGCCCCAGCATTTT. This encodes CASSFPESYQPQHF.

V is TRBV6-2 or TRBV6-3 and J is TRBJ2-1; D perhaps matches TRBD2 (6 bases). The CDR3 length is 16 residues. CDR1 MNHEY and CDR2 SVGEGT come from the germline V gene. V lost 1 base to trimming and J lost 4 bases, with 14 bases between them. In nucleotides, the CDR3 is TGTGCCAGCAGTTACTGGTGGGAGGCGCGATACAATGAGCAGTTCTTC. Its translation: CASSYWWEARYNEQFF.

The CDR3 reads CASSRYSPRSGGETQYF. CDR3 bases: TGTGCCAGCAGCCGATATTCACCTCGGTCGGGCGGAGAGACCCAGTACTTC. The chain uses TRBV3-1 (or the pseudogene TRBV3-2) and TRBJ2-5; D unresolved. The CDR3 contains 17 residues. CDR1 and CDR2 (germline): LGHDT, YNNKEL (reference sequence). The V end lost 4 bases, the J end lost 4 bases, and 22 bases lay between the germline ends.

The V and J genes are TRBV6-6 and TRBJ2-3, with D tentatively TRBD1 or TRBD2 (6 bases each). The V gene lost 5 bases and the J gene lost 3 bases, with 18 bases spanning the gap. Germline V gives CDR1 MNHNY, CDR2 SVGAGI (reference sequence). The CDR3 has 16 amino acids. The CDR3 loop is CASSPRGTGRTDTQYF. DNA of the CDR3: TGTGCCAGCAGTCCACGGGGAACAGGGAGGACAGATACGCAGTATTTT.

The CDR3 sequence is CASSEDTGELFF. CDR3 DNA sequence: TGTGCCAGCAGTGAAGACACCGGGGAGCTGTTTTTT. This rearrangement joins TRBV2 to TRBJ2-2, with unresolved D. The CDR3 consists of 12 residues. V was pared by 1 base and J by 3 bases, with 0 bases between. Germline lookup yields CDR1 SNHLY and CDR2 FYNNEI. The whole variable domain, remainder taken from reference TRBV2 and TRBJ2-2, is EPEVTQTPSHQVTQMGQEVILRCVPISNHLYFYWYRQILGQKVEFLVSFYNNEISEKSEIFDDQFSVERPDGSNFTLKIRSTKLEDSAMYFCASSEDTGELFFGEGSRLTVL.

The chain carries TRBV10-2 and TRBJ2-5; tentatively, D is TRBD1 or TRBD2 (5 bases each). Germline CDR1 reads WSHSY; CDR2 reads SAAADI. V was shortened by 5 bases and J by 4 bases, with 14 bases between the two germline ends. CDR3 length equals 14 residues. Here the CDR3 DNA reads TGCGCCAGCAGTCCCGACAGTGGGGGAGAGACCCAGTACTTC. It encodes CASSPDSGGETQYF.

The gene calls are TRBV7-2 and TRBJ2-1, with a tentative D call TRBD2 (5 bases). The CDR3 loop spans 15 amino acids. V dropped 2 bases and J dropped 6 bases, with 14 bases sitting between them. CDR1 is SGHTA, CDR2 FQGNSA, per germline. CDR3 amino acids: CASSLSSSEGNEQFF. CDR3 nucleotides: TGTGCCAGCAGCTTATCGAGCTCTGAGGGCAATGAGCAGTTCTTC.